The subject of this entry is one T cell receptor (beta chain). TCRdb ran MiXCR on the 5' RACE reads and lists one entry per CDR3 protein. Here the sample spans approximately 150,000 distinct CDR3 sequences, less than 20% being singletons. Germline V gives CDR1 LGHNA, CDR2 YNFKEQ. Trimming removed 1 base from V and 7 bases from J, with 11 bases in between. The CDR3 sequence is 15 residues long. This specimen comes from a study of T-cell memory formation after mild COVID-19. V and J are TRBV4-2 and TRBJ1-6; D may be TRBD1 (5 bases). The origin of this receptor is an adult woman who had mild COVID-19 (a few samples of this study predate the infection). Cell type and time point are not known. The sample taken for sequencing was PBMCs or a T cell subset sorted from them (not recorded which). The CDR3 nucleotides are TGTGCCAGCAGCCAAGTTGGGGGTGGAAATTCACCCCTCCACTTT. This sequence encodes CASSQVGGGNSPLHF.